The T cell receptor beta chain described here comes from a study of T cells after yellow fever vaccination. Overall study results and limits: The CD4 compartment and the CD8 compartment contained a small share of clonotypes in common. The booster saw the reappearance of most primary-vaccination clones (approximately 97% CD4, around 90% CD8).

TCR cDNA, made by 5'RACE template switching, carried an added universal primer site and UMIs. TCRdb reprocessed the 5' RACE reads with MiXCR, giving one entry per CDR3 protein. The sample shows under 350,000 distinct CDR3 sequences, over 4% of them seen only once. This CDR3 contains 16 residues. Germline CDR1 reads SEHNR; CDR2 reads FQNEAQ (reference sequence). The ends were cut back, 1 base at V and 1 base at J, with 12 bases in the middle. At least ten counts were recorded for this clonotype. Antigen unknown. The clonotype was recovered from a man aged 18 to 30 who received the YFV17D yellow fever vaccine. Sequencing used PBMCs, obtained 5 days after the yellow fever booster vaccination. V gene TRBV7-9 combines with J gene TRBJ2-3; D gene ambiguous. CDR3 in amino acids: CASSLGAASRTDTQYF. In DNA, the CDR3 is TGTGCCAGCAGCTTAGGGGCAGCGAGTCGCACAGATACGCAGTATTTT.